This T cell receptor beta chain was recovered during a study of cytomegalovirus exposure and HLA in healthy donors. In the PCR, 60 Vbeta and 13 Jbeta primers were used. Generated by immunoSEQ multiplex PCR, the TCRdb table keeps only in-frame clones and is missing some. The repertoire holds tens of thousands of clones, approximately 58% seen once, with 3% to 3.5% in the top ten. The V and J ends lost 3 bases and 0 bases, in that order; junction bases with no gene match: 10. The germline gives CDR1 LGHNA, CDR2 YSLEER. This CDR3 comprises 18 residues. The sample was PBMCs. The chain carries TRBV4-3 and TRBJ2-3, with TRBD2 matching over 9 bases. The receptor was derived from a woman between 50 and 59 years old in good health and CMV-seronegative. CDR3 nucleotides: TGCGCCAGCAGCCACCGTGGGGGTCTAGCGGGGAGCACAGATACGCAGTATTTT. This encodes CASSHRGGLAGSTDTQYF.